This is a list of T cell receptor beta chains from one sample in a study of CD8+CD57+ T cells in acquired aplastic anemia. In TCRdb, the reads were re-called with MiXCR into one record per CDR3 protein. The sample lists 150,000 to 200,000 distinct CDR3 sequences, more than 45% occurring once. Input material: sorted CD4+, CD8+, or CD8+CD57+ T cells (not recorded which) from PBMCs. Every receptor here comes from a human donor with aplastic anemia. Both conserved end residues are part of each CDR3. A D gene is named only where the DNA matches it firmly. Size is omitted from some rows. Given values are once, few, many or a class for expanded clones.

J gene: TRBJ1-4; V gene: TRBV29-1; D gene: -; CDR3 length: 13; clone size: -; CDR3 DNA: TGCAGCTCCAGGGGAACAACTAATGGAAAACTGTTTTTT; CDR3 protein: CSSRGTTNGKLFF
J gene: TRBJ1-5; V gene: TRBV15; D gene: -; CDR3 length: 17; clone size: few; CDR3 DNA: TGTGCCACCAGCAGCCAAGATGTAGCGAATAGCAATCAGCCCCAGCATTTT; CDR3 protein: CATSSQDVANSNQPQHF
J gene: TRBJ2-7; V gene: TRBV20-1; D gene: TRBD2; CDR3 length: 13; clone size: many; CDR3 DNA: TGCAGTGCTTGGACTAGCGGAGCCTACGAGCAGTACTTC; CDR3 protein: CSAWTSGAYEQYF
J gene: TRBJ1-1; V gene: TRBV29-1; D gene: TRBD1; CDR3 length: 16; clone size: many; CDR3 DNA: TGCAGCGTCAACGGACAGGGGTCAACACGGATGACTGAAGCTTTCTTT; CDR3 protein: CSVNGQGSTRMTEAFF
J gene: TRBJ1-2; V gene: TRBV7-2; D gene: -; CDR3 length: 12; clone size: many; CDR3 DNA: TGTGCCAGCAGCACGGCTAACTATGGCTACACCTTC; CDR3 protein: CASSTANYGYTF
J gene: TRBJ1-2; V gene: TRBV10-3; D gene: -; CDR3 length: 12; clone size: -; CDR3 DNA: TGTGCCATCAGGCCCCCAGGGAGGGGCTACACCTTC; CDR3 protein: CAIRPPGRGYTF
J gene: TRBJ2-7; V gene: TRBV5-1; D gene: TRBD1; CDR3 length: 17; clone size: -; CDR3 DNA: TGCGCCAGCAGCCCCACCGCACTGAGAGACAGGGCCTACGAGCAGTACTTC; CDR3 protein: CASSPTALRDRAYEQYF
J gene: TRBJ2-7; V gene: TRBV19; D gene: TRBD1; CDR3 length: 15; clone size: few; CDR3 DNA: TGTGCCAGTAGTGCCTTTGCCGGGACAGGCTACGAGCAGTACTTC; CDR3 protein: CASSAFAGTGYEQYF
J gene: TRBJ2-7; V gene: TRBV20-1; D gene: -; CDR3 length: 14; clone size: -; CDR3 DNA: TGCAGTGCTAAAAGGCGGCAGGGGACCTACGAGCAGTACTTC; CDR3 protein: CSAKRRQGTYEQYF
J gene: TRBJ1-6; V gene: TRBV30; D gene: -; CDR3 length: 15; clone size: -; CDR3 DNA: TGTGCCTGGTCGGACACGGAAACCTATAATTCACCCCTCCACTTT; CDR3 protein: CAWSDTETYNSPLHF
J gene: TRBJ1-6; V gene: TRBV5-1; D gene: TRBD1; CDR3 length: 15; clone size: many; CDR3 DNA: TGCGCCAGCAGCGTCGGGACAGGGACCACAGGGGCCCTCCACTTT; CDR3 protein: CASSVGTGTTGALHF
J gene: TRBJ1-1; V gene: TRBV29-1; D gene: TRBD1; CDR3 length: 13; clone size: -; CDR3 DNA: TGCAGCGTTGTGAGACAGGGGGACACTGAAGCTTTCTTT; CDR3 protein: CSVVRQGDTEAFF
J gene: TRBJ2-7; V gene: TRBV10-3; D gene: TRBD2; CDR3 length: 14; clone size: -; CDR3 DNA: TGTGCCATCAGTACTAGCGGGGCTTCCTACGAGCAGTACTTC; CDR3 protein: CAISTSGASYEQYF
J gene: TRBJ1-5; V gene: TRBV10-3; D gene: -; CDR3 length: 17; clone size: -; CDR3 DNA: TGTGCCATCAGTGAGTCGTTTAGGGCAGGGAGCAATCAGCCCCAGCATTTT; CDR3 protein: CAISESFRAGSNQPQHF
J gene: TRBJ2-5; V gene: TRBV7-8; D gene: TRBD2; CDR3 length: 17; clone size: many; CDR3 DNA: TGTGCCAGCAGCTGGAGACTAGCGGGAGGGCTACCAGAGACCCAGTACTTC; CDR3 protein: CASSWRLAGGLPETQYF
J gene: TRBJ2-7; V gene: TRBV18; D gene: -; CDR3 length: 14; clone size: few; CDR3 DNA: TGTGCCAGCTCACCCGGGACATACTCCTACGAGCAGTACTTC; CDR3 protein: CASSPGTYSYEQYF
J gene: TRBJ2-7; V gene: TRBV25-1; D gene: -; CDR3 length: 11; clone size: many; CDR3 DNA: TGTGCCAGCAGTGAAGCGGACGAGCAGTACTTC; CDR3 protein: CASSEADEQYF
J gene: TRBJ2-3; V gene: TRBV2; D gene: -; CDR3 length: 13; clone size: -; CDR3 DNA: TGTGCCAGCAGTGAAAGACGAACAGATACGCAGTATTTT; CDR3 protein: CASSERRTDTQYF
J gene: TRBJ2-1; V gene: TRBV7-9; D gene: -; CDR3 length: 12; clone size: -; CDR3 DNA: TGTGCCAGCAGCTTATCCAGATCTGAGCAGTTCTTC; CDR3 protein: CASSLSRSEQFF
J gene: TRBJ2-1; V gene: TRBV6-2/TRBV6-3; D gene: -; CDR3 length: 15; clone size: few; CDR3 DNA: TGTGCCAGCAGTTACCTAGCCCACGGGCGAAATGAGCAGTTCTTC; CDR3 protein: CASSYLAHGRNEQFF
J gene: TRBJ1-6; V gene: TRBV10-3; D gene: -; CDR3 length: 13; clone size: -; CDR3 DNA: TGTGCCATCGGCGGACTAGCGGGATCACCCCTCCACTTT; CDR3 protein: CAIGGLAGSPLHF
J gene: TRBJ2-7; V gene: TRBV2; D gene: TRBD2; CDR3 length: 15; clone size: few; CDR3 DNA: TGTGCCAGCCACGAAGGGTTAGCGGGAGGATACGAGCAGTACTTC; CDR3 protein: CASHEGLAGGYEQYF
J gene: TRBJ1-1; V gene: TRBV7-9; D gene: -; CDR3 length: 12; clone size: -; CDR3 DNA: TGTGCCAGCAGCTTAGCGGGACCGGAAGCTTTCTTT; CDR3 protein: CASSLAGPEAFF
J gene: TRBJ2-7; V gene: TRBV9; D gene: TRBD1; CDR3 length: 14; clone size: -; CDR3 DNA: TGTGCCAGTCCCCAGGCAGGGGGCAGCTACGAGCAGTACTTC; CDR3 protein: CASPQAGGSYEQYF
J gene: TRBJ1-5; V gene: TRBV24-1; D gene: TRBD1; CDR3 length: 15; clone size: -; CDR3 DNA: TGTGCCACCAGTGATGCAGGGGGTCGAAATCAGCCCCAGCATTTT; CDR3 protein: CATSDAGGRNQPQHF
J gene: TRBJ2-5; V gene: TRBV10-2; D gene: TRBD1; CDR3 length: 15; clone size: few; CDR3 DNA: TGCGCCAGCAGTCGATATGGACAGGGTCAAGAGACCCAGTACTTC; CDR3 protein: CASSRYGQGQETQYF
J gene: TRBJ2-7; V gene: TRBV24-1; D gene: TRBD1; CDR3 length: 16; clone size: -; CDR3 DNA: TGTGCCACCAGTGGCCTACCGGGACAGGAGCCCTGGGAGCAGTACTTC; CDR3 protein: CATSGLPGQEPWEQYF
J gene: TRBJ2-7; V gene: TRBV20-1; D gene: TRBD2; CDR3 length: 15; clone size: few; CDR3 DNA: TGCAGTGCCAACCCCGGGACTAGCGGGAGCTACGAGCAGTACTTC; CDR3 protein: CSANPGTSGSYEQYF
J gene: TRBJ2-3; V gene: TRBV24-1; D gene: TRBD1; CDR3 length: 15; clone size: -; CDR3 DNA: TGTGCTACCAGTGATCGCGGGACAGGCGGAGATACGCACTATTTT; CDR3 protein: CATSDRGTGGDTHYF
J gene: TRBJ1-2; V gene: TRBV10-1; D gene: TRBD1; CDR3 length: 14; clone size: -; CDR3 DNA: TGCGCCAGCTCACCAGGGCCAGGGGGTAAAAGCTACACCTTC; CDR3 protein: CASSPGPGGKSYTF
J gene: TRBJ2-5; V gene: TRBV24-1; D gene: -; CDR3 length: 13; clone size: once; CDR3 DNA: TGTGCCACCAGTTTCGGTGGGCTCGAGACCCAGTGCTTC; CDR3 protein: CATSFGGLETQCF
J gene: TRBJ2-1; V gene: TRBV20-1; D gene: TRBD2; CDR3 length: 14; clone size: -; CDR3 DNA: TGCAGTGCACCGCGGGGGGGCGTTGACAATGAGCAGTTCTTC; CDR3 protein: CSAPRGGVDNEQFF
J gene: TRBJ1-5; V gene: TRBV20-1; D gene: -; CDR3 length: 17; clone size: -; CDR3 DNA: TGCAGTGCTAGCTCCAACTTGGGACGGATTAGCAATCAGCCCCAGCATTTT; CDR3 protein: CSASSNLGRISNQPQHF
J gene: TRBJ1-6; V gene: TRBV5-6; D gene: -; CDR3 length: 16; clone size: -; CDR3 DNA: TGTGCCAGCAGCCCTTTGGGAGGGGCGGCGGAATCACCCCTCCACTTT; CDR3 protein: CASSPLGGAAESPLHF
J gene: TRBJ2-2; V gene: TRBV10-3; D gene: TRBD2; CDR3 length: 15; clone size: -; CDR3 DNA: TGTGCCATCAGTGGTGAGGGAGGGCCGGCCGGGGAGCTGTTTTTT; CDR3 protein: CAISGEGGPAGELFF
J gene: TRBJ2-1; V gene: TRBV5-1; D gene: -; CDR3 length: 18; clone size: many; CDR3 DNA: TGCGCCAGCAGCTACGACCCTATAGTATCTAGCGGAGCCAGGGGGCAGTTCTTC; CDR3 protein: CASSYDPIVSSGARGQFF
J gene: TRBJ1-1; V gene: TRBV20-1; D gene: -; CDR3 length: 13; clone size: -; CDR3 DNA: TGCAGTGCTAGAGTTCAGAGGAACACTGAAGCTTTCTTT; CDR3 protein: CSARVQRNTEAFF
J gene: TRBJ2-1; V gene: TRBV2; D gene: -; CDR3 length: 12; clone size: few; CDR3 DNA: TGTGCCAGCCGGGACGGTTACAATGAGCAGTTCTTC; CDR3 protein: CASRDGYNEQFF
J gene: TRBJ2-2; V gene: TRBV20-1; D gene: -; CDR3 length: 17; clone size: -; CDR3 DNA: TGCAGTGCTAGCGGTCTCTTCGGCCCCGCGAACACCGGGGAGCTGTTTTTT; CDR3 protein: CSASGLFGPANTGELFF
J gene: TRBJ2-7; V gene: TRBV3-1; D gene: -; CDR3 length: 13; clone size: many; CDR3 DNA: TGTGCCAGCAGCCAAGGAGCCCAGAGCGAGCAGTACTTC; CDR3 protein: CASSQGAQSEQYF
J gene: TRBJ1-2; V gene: TRBV20-1; D gene: -; CDR3 length: 14; clone size: -; CDR3 DNA: TGCAGTGCTAGAAGCCGAGGGGGTTTTCATGGCTACACCTTC; CDR3 protein: CSARSRGGFHGYTF
J gene: TRBJ2-1; V gene: TRBV5-1; D gene: -; CDR3 length: 14; clone size: many; CDR3 DNA: TGCGCCAGCAGCTTCTTAGTACCGAGCGATGAGCAGTTCTTC; CDR3 protein: CASSFLVPSDEQFF
J gene: TRBJ2-3; V gene: TRBV5-1; D gene: -; CDR3 length: 15; clone size: many; CDR3 DNA: TGCGCCAGCAGCTTGCAAGCAGGGAGCACAGATACGCAGTATTTT; CDR3 protein: CASSLQAGSTDTQYF
J gene: TRBJ2-3; V gene: TRBV25-1; D gene: TRBD2; CDR3 length: 16; clone size: once; CDR3 DNA: TGTGCCAGCAGTGAATACGCGGGGGGGTTCACAGATACGCAGTATTTT; CDR3 protein: CASSEYAGGFTDTQYF
J gene: TRBJ2-7; V gene: TRBV5-6; D gene: TRBD2; CDR3 length: 15; clone size: many; CDR3 DNA: TGTGCCAGCAGCTTGACCGGGACTAGCATCTACGAGCAGTACTTC; CDR3 protein: CASSLTGTSIYEQYF
J gene: TRBJ1-1; V gene: TRBV29-1; D gene: -; CDR3 length: 13; clone size: -; CDR3 DNA: TGCAGCGTTGAAGGACACAGGAACACTGAAGCTTTCTTT; CDR3 protein: CSVEGHRNTEAFF
J gene: TRBJ2-2; V gene: TRBV10-3; D gene: TRBD2; CDR3 length: 16; clone size: -; CDR3 DNA: TGTGCCATCCGGGGACTAGCGGGAGGGTCGCCCGGGGAGCTGTTTTTT; CDR3 protein: CAIRGLAGGSPGELFF
J gene: TRBJ2-1; V gene: TRBV3-1; D gene: -; CDR3 length: 18; clone size: -; CDR3 DNA: TGTGCCAGCAGCCAAGTTTCTTCGGTGGCAGGCCTCTACAATGAGCAGTTCTTC; CDR3 protein: CASSQVSSVAGLYNEQFF
J gene: TRBJ2-5; V gene: TRBV7-8; D gene: TRBD2; CDR3 length: 15; clone size: many; CDR3 DNA: TGTGCCAGCAGCTTAGCATGGGGGAGGGAGGAGACCCAGTACTTC; CDR3 protein: CASSLAWGREETQYF
J gene: TRBJ2-7; V gene: TRBV12-3/TRBV12-4; D gene: -; CDR3 length: 12; clone size: -; CDR3 DNA: TGTGCCAGCAGTCCCGAGCGTTACGAGCAGTACTTC; CDR3 protein: CASSPERYEQYF
J gene: TRBJ2-7; V gene: TRBV20-1; D gene: TRBD2; CDR3 length: 14; clone size: -; CDR3 DNA: TGCAGTGCTTACCGACTAGCGGGAGGCTACGAGCAGTACTTC; CDR3 protein: CSAYRLAGGYEQYF
J gene: TRBJ1-1; V gene: TRBV10-3; D gene: -; CDR3 length: 13; clone size: -; CDR3 DNA: TGTGCCACGAGGAGTGTCCTGAACACTGAAGCTTTCTTT; CDR3 protein: CATRSVLNTEAFF
J gene: TRBJ2-3; V gene: TRBV24-1; D gene: TRBD2; CDR3 length: 16; clone size: -; CDR3 DNA: TGTGCCACCAGTTGTTTGCAGACTAGCGGCACAGATACGCAGTATTTT; CDR3 protein: CATSCLQTSGTDTQYF
J gene: TRBJ2-2; V gene: TRBV9; D gene: TRBD1; CDR3 length: 15; clone size: few; CDR3 DNA: TGTGCCAGCAGCGTAGTAGGGGGCGCGACCGGGGAGCTGTTTTTT; CDR3 protein: CASSVVGGATGELFF
J gene: TRBJ2-7; V gene: TRBV6-1; D gene: TRBD2; CDR3 length: 15; clone size: -; CDR3 DNA: TGTGCCAGCTCACCGGGACTAGCGGGAGGTTACGAGCAGTACTTC; CDR3 protein: CASSPGLAGGYEQYF
J gene: TRBJ2-1; V gene: TRBV24-1; D gene: TRBD2; CDR3 length: 18; clone size: -; CDR3 DNA: TGTGCCACCAGTCCTGGCCTAGCGGGGGGCCGCCGGAGCAATGAGCAGTTCTTC; CDR3 protein: CATSPGLAGGRRSNEQFF
J gene: TRBJ1-6; V gene: TRBV7-9; D gene: -; CDR3 length: 14; clone size: once; CDR3 DNA: TGTGCCAGCGGGGGATTGGCAGCAAATTCACCCCTCCACTTT; CDR3 protein: CASGGLAANSPLHF